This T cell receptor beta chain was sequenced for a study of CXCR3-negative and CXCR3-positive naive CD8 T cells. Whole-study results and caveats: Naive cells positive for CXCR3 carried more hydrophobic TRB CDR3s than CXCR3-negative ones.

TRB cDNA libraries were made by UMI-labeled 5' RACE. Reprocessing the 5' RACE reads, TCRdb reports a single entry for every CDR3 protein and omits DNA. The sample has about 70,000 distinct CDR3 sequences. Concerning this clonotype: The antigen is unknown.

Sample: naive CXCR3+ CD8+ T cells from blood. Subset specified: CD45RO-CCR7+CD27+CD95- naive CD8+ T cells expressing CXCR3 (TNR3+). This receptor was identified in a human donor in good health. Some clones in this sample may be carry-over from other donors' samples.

The CDR3 reads CASSPEVAGGECKPQHF. The V and J genes are TRBV21-1 and TRBJ1-5; the D gene TCRdb calls, TRBD1, cannot be checked with no DNA. TRBV21-1 constitutes a pseudogene. The CDR3 totals 17 residues.